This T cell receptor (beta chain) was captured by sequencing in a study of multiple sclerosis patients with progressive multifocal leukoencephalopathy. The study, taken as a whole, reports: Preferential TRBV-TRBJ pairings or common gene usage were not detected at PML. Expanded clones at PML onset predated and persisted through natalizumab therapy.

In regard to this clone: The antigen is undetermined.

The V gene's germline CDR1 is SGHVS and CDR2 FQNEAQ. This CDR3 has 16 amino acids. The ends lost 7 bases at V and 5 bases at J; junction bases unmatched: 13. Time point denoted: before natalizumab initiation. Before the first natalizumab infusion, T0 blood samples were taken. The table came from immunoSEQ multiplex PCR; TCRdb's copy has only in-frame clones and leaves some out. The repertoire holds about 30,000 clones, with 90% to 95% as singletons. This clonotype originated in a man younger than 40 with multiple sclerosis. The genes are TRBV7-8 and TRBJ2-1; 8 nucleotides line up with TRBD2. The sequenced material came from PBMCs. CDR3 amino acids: CASIVGRARRNNEQFF. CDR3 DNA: TGTGCCAGCATAGTCGGGAGGGCCAGACGGAACAATGAGCAGTTCTTC.